This TCR beta chain came from a study of blood T cell repertoires in COVID-19. Study context: Italy, Spain and the United States were the sources of the convalescent and acute COVID-19 samples. PBMCs, B-cell-depleted T cells, or T cells were the source of the cDNA or gDNA that made up the material.

Participants were placed into cohorts based on the clinical history they reported. Cohort 3 recovered donors had two negative PCRs, clearance, or symptom resolution. The method was immunoSEQ multiplex PCR; TCRdb's version includes in-frame clones alone and lacks a portion of them. Of about 280,000 clones in the sample, roughly 85% were seen once. This CDR3 has 15 amino acids. CDR1 KGHSY and CDR2 FQNENV come from the germline V gene. V lost 2 bases, J lost 8 bases, and 18 bases lay in between. V and J are TRBV16 and TRBJ1-2; tentative D call: TRBD1 (6 bases). Source material: PBMCs or T cells enriched from blood (not recorded which). This clonotype originated in a woman in her thirties or forties who had recovered from COVID-19. The CDR3 DNA is TGTGCCAGCAGCCAACAGGGGCAGGGAATGAGCGGCTACACCTTC. Its protein product is CASSQQGQGMSGYTF.